This T cell receptor beta chain was captured in a study of neurological immune-mediated disorders. The cDNA was synthesized by 5'RACE incorporating 10-nucleotide random UMIs. TCRdb itself ran the 5' RACE reads through MiXCR, one entry per CDR3 protein. The data contain tens of thousands of distinct CDR3 sequences, around 9.9% of them singletons. Concerning this clonotype: An end of the junction does not agree with germline; a read error may underlie this.

This CDR3 is 14 amino acids long. The germline CDR1 and CDR2 sequences are SGDLS and YYNGEE. A total of 2 million PBMCs stored at -80 degrees C provided the unsorted libraries. Input material: PBMCs. The receptor was derived from a man in his fifties in good health. The V gene is TRBV9, the J gene TRBJ2-5; weak D call: TRBD2 (5 bases). The CDR3 DNA reads TGTGCCATCAGCGTAGAGGGCCGGGGAGAGACCCAGTACTTC. Its protein is CAISVEGRGETQYF. The full variable domain, in which reference TRBV9 and TRBJ2-5 provide the parts outside the CDR3, is DSGVTQTPKHLITATGQRVTLRCSPRSGDLSVYWYQQSLDQGLQFLIQYYNGEERAKGNILERFSAQQFPDLHSELNLSSLELGDSALYFCAISVEGRGETQYFGPGTRLLVL.